This entry describes one T cell receptor beta chain. Antigen unknown. Time point noted: cycle 4 day 1 (C4D1), after less than 7 weeks of nivolumab. After autologous stem cell transplantation all patients relapsed, and prior brentuximab vedotin exposure differed between cohorts. Trimming cost V 5 bases and J 2 bases, with 18 bases left between them. The germline gives CDR1 LNHDA, CDR2 SQIVND (reference sequence). The CDR3 totals 16 residues. These data belong to a study of PD-1 blockade in classical Hodgkin lymphoma. Findings and limits, study-wide: The CD4+ diversity rise by C4D1 was clearest in complete responders. Anyone who began nivolumab under 1 year after ASCT was excluded. The authors have not defined what causes the repertoire differences, possibly disease activity or prior therapy.

This table comes from immunoSEQ multiplex PCR, and its TCRdb copy is limited to in-frame clones, with some not included. In the table there are approximately 100,000 clones, around 80% of which are singletons. The TCR comes from a human donor with classical Hodgkin lymphoma. V usage is TRBV19 and J usage is TRBJ1-2; the D gene is possibly TRBD1 (5 bases). The source was peripheral blood mononuclear cells (PBMCs), collected before the fourth cycle of nivolumab. The CDR3 protein is CASSAISGTGNYGYTF. CDR3 bases: TGTGCCAGTAGTGCCATCTCCGGGACGGGAAACTATGGCTACACCTTC. The full variable domain, its missing parts supplied by reference TRBV19 and TRBJ1-2, is DGGITQSPKYLFRKEGQNVTLSCEQNLNHDAMYWYRQDPGQGLRLIYYSQIVNDFQKGDIAEGYSVSREKKESFPLTVTSAQKNPTAFYLCASSAISGTGNYGYTFGSGTRLTVV.